The 11 T cell receptor beta chains reported below all come from one sample, sequenced in a study of blood T cell repertoires in COVID-19. TCRdb's copy holds only in-frame clones and misses some; the assay was immunoSEQ multiplex PCR. The data contain 250,000 or so clones, 85% to 90% of them singletons. Sequenced sample: PBMCs or T cells enriched from blood (not recorded which). The receptor set was obtained from a woman under 40 with acute COVID-19.

V is TRBV10-3 and J is TRBJ1-5; 7 bases match TRBD1. V lost 4 bases and J lost 4; bases outside the gene matches: 4. Germline assignment: CDR1 ENHRY and CDR2 SYGVKD. The CDR3 spans 14 residues. The CDR3 here is CAISGTGENQPQHF. DNA of the CDR3: TGTGCCATCAGTGGCACAGGGGAAAATCAGCCCCAGCATTTT.

This clone occurred a few times. The chain links TRBV18 to TRBJ2-7; tentatively, D is TRBD2 (5 bases). In germline, CDR1 is KGHSH, CDR2 LQKENI. The V end was cut by 2 bases, the J end by 6 bases, with 8 bases between. The CDR3 length is 12 residues. CDR3 sequence: CASSPDRGEQYF. The CDR3 DNA reads TGTGCCAGCTCACCAGACCGGGGCGAGCAGTACTTC. The full variable domain, completed using reference TRBV18 and TRBJ2-7, is NAGVMQNPRHLVRRRGQEARLRCSPMKGHSHVYWYRQLPEEGLKFMVYLQKENIIDESGMPKERFSAEFPKEGPSILRIQQVVRGDSAAYFCASSPDRGEQYFGPGTRLTVT.

The chain carries TRBV2 and TRBJ2-2, with 7 bases aligning to TRBD2. Trimming cost V 6 bases and J 3 bases; bases outside gene matches: 16. CDR3 length: 18 amino acids. Per the germline V gene, CDR1 is SNHLY and CDR2 is FYNNEI. The DNA for the CDR3 is TGTGCCAGCAGCCCTCCGGGAGGATCGGGACTGTACACCGGGGAGCTGTTTTTT. Protein: CASSPPGGSGLYTGELFF.

The V gene is TRBV6-5, the J gene TRBJ2-2; the D is unclear. V lost 6 bases, J lost 3 bases, and 14 bases lay in between. The CDR3 has 15 residues. Germline-derived CDR1 and CDR2 are MNHEY and SVGAGI. This CDR3 reads CASSIARPDTGELFF. CDR3 bases: TGTGCCAGCAGCATAGCCAGACCGGACACCGGGGAGCTGTTTTTT.

The chain links TRBV19 to TRBJ2-7; a weak D match, TRBD2 (5 bases). V was cut by 2 bases and J by 3 bases, with 11 bases left in between. CDR1 is LNHDA, CDR2 SQIVND, per germline (reference sequence). This CDR3 has 14 amino acids. The CDR3: CASSIIERSYEQYF. CDR3 bases: TGTGCCAGTAGTATAATCGAGCGGAGCTACGAGCAGTACTTC.

The V gene is TRBV7-9, the J gene TRBJ2-2; TRBD1 matches at 9 bases. The germline V gene encodes CDR1 SEHNR and CDR2 FQNEAQ (reference sequence). CDR3 size: 15 residues. Losses at the gene ends were 2 bases for V and 7 bases for J; bases not matched to a gene: 5. In DNA form, the CDR3 reads TGTGCCAGCAGCTTAACAGGGGGCGCATACGGGGAGCTGTTTTTT. Residues: CASSLTGGAYGELFF.

The chain joins TRBV7-2 to TRBJ2-1, with D possibly being TRBD2 (6 bases). CDR1 is SGHTA and CDR2 is FQGNSA in the germline V gene. V lost 7 bases and J lost 7, with 11 bases in between. The length of the CDR3 is 12 residues. In nucleotides, the CDR3 is TGTGCCAGCACAAAGGGGAGGAATGAGCAGTTCTTC. Its protein product is CASTKGRNEQFF.

The rearrangement links TRBV9 to TRBJ2-2; 7 bases are shared with TRBD2. V shed 0 bases and J 4 bases; nucleotides not matched to a gene: 3. There are 15 residues in the CDR3. Per germline, CDR1 SGDLS and CDR2 YYNGEE. The CDR3 DNA is TGTGCCAGCAGCGTAGGAGGGAGGGGCACCGGGGAGCTGTTTTTT. Its protein is CASSVGGRGTGELFF.

The sample holds a few counts of this clone. The genes are TRBV28 and TRBJ1-3, with D unresolved. The ends were cut back, 2 bases at V and 0 bases at J, with 11 bases in the middle. Germline loops: CDR1 MDHEN, CDR2 SYDVKM. The CDR3 totals 16 residues. The CDR3 DNA is TGTGCCAGCAGTTTAGGAGGCCGCTCCTCTGGAAACACCATATATTTT. Amino acid sequence: CASSLGGRSSGNTIYF.

V is TRBV29-1 and J is TRBJ1-1; D not resolved. V lost 7 bases and J 3 bases, leaving 15 bases between the germline ends. The CDR3 has 13 amino acids. Germline V CDR1 and CDR2: SQVTM, ANQGSEA. The CDR3 DNA reads TGCAGCGCCCTTACGGGGTGGGACACTGAAGCTTTCTTT. This codes for CSALTGWDTEAFF.

The CDR3 loop is CASTGSNYGYTF. The CDR3 DNA reads TGTGCCAGCACGGGGTCTAACTATGGCTACACCTTC. The chain employs TRBV6-6 and TRBJ1-2; no clear D. The CDR3 contains 12 residues. With 7 bases removed from V and 0 bases from J, the gap between germline ends came to 6 bases. Germline V gives CDR1 MNHNY, CDR2 SVGAGI (reference sequence).